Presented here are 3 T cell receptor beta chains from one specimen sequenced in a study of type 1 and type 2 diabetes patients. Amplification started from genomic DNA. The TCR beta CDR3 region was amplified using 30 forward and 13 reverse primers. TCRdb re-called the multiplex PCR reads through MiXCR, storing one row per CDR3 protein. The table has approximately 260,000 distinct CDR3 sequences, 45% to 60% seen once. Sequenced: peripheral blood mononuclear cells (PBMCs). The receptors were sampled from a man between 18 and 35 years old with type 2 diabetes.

CDR3 DNA sequence: TGTGCCAGCAGTCTCCGCCCGGACCTGCCAGATACGCAGTATTTT. Its protein is CASSLRPDLPDTQYF. The rearrangement joins TRBV6-5 to TRBJ2-3, with D uncertain. This CDR3 region has 15 residues. Trimming removed 5 bases at V and 4 bases at J, with 16 bases between. CDR1 is MNHEY and CDR2 is SVGAGI in the germline V gene.

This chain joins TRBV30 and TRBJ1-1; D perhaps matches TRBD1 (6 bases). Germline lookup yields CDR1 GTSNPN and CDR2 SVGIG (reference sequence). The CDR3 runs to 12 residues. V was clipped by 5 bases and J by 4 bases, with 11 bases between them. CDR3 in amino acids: CAWAQGSTEAFF. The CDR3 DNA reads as TGTGCCTGGGCACAGGGTTCCACTGAAGCTTTCTTT.

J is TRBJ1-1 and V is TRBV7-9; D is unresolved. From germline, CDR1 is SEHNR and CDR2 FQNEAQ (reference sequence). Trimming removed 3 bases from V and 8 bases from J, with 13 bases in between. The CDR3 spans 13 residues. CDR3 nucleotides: TGTGCCAGCAGCTTGGCAGAAAGGTACGAAGCTTTCTTT. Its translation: CASSLAERYEAFF.